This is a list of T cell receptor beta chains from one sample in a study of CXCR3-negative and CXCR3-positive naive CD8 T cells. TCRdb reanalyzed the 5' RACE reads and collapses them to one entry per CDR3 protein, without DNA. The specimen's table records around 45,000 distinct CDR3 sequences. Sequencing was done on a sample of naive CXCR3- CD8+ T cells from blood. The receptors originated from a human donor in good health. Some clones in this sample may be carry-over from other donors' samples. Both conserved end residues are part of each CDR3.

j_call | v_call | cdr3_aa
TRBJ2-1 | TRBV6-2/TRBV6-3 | CASSFASGYLNEQFF
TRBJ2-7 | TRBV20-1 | CSAGVAGPSYEQYF
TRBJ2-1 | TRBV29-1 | CSVEGLAATNEQFF
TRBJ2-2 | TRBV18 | CASWGTFENTGELFF
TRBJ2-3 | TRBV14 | CASLLEPTDTQYF
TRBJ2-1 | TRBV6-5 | CATAGTSGANEQFF
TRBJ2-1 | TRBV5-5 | CASSDISYNEQFF
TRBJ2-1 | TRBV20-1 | CSLKFGENNEQFF
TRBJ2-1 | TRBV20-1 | CSAPDLGPDYNEQFF
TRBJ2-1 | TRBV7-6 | CASSSPGQNYNEQFF